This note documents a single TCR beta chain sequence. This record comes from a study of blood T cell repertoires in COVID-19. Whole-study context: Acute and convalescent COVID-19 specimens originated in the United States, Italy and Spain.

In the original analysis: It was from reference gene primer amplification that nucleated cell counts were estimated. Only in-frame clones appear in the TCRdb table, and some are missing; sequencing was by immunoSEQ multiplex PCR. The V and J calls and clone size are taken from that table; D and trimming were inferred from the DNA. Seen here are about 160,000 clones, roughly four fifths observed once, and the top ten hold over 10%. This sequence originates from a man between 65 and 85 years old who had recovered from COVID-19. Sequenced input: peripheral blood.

The CDR3 protein is CASSVGTGDGANVLTF. CDR3 DNA: TGTGCCAGCAGTGTGGGGACAGGGGATGGGGCCAACGTCCTGACTTTC. The rearrangement joins TRBV6-1 to TRBJ2-6, with 10 bases identical to TRBD1. CDR3 size: 16 residues. V shed 4 bases and J 3 bases; nucleotides not matched to a gene: 3. CDR1 and CDR2 (germline): MNHNS, SASEGT.